Following are 19 T cell receptor beta chains from one sample sequenced in a study of blood T cell repertoires in COVID-19. The assay was immunoSEQ multiplex PCR, and TCRdb's table has in-frame clones only and misses some. The table has roughly 300,000 clones, about 89% seen once; the top ten hold 7.8%. Sequenced material: peripheral blood. The receptor source for this set is a woman aged 45-60 years who had recovered from COVID-19.

The CDR3 is CASSQGPIRGRAYEQYF. The CDR3, as DNA: TGTGCCAGCAGCCAAGGACCCATTCGCGGGAGGGCCTACGAGCAGTACTTC. V and J are TRBV3-1 (or the pseudogene TRBV3-2) and TRBJ2-7; 9 nucleotides agree with TRBD2. The germline gives CDR1 LGHDT, CDR2 YNNKEL (reference sequence). The trim removed 1 base at V and 2 bases at J, leaving 9 bases unmatched. The CDR3 spans 17 residues.

V is TRBV28 and J is TRBJ2-6; TRBD1 matches at 9 bases. The germline gives CDR1 MDHEN, CDR2 SYDVKM. With V trimmed by 4 bases and J by 0 bases, 1 base remained unmatched. The CDR3 runs 16 residues. The chain's CDR3 is CASSWTGASGANVLTF. The CDR3 DNA reads as TGTGCCAGCAGTTGGACAGGGGCCTCTGGGGCCAACGTCCTGACTTTC.

The chain links TRBV7-2 to TRBJ1-1; 7 nucleotides agree with TRBD1. The V gene's germline CDR1 is SGHTA and CDR2 FQGNSA. This CDR3 is built from 14 residues. The J segment lost 5 bases and the V segment lost 0 bases, leaving 3 bases of the junction unmatched. This CDR3 is CASSLASRGTEAFF. In DNA, the CDR3 is TGTGCCAGCAGCTTAGCGTCCAGGGGGACTGAAGCTTTCTTT.

J is TRBJ2-7 and V is TRBV6-6; D perhaps matches TRBD2 (6 bases). Germline V CDR1 and CDR2: MNHNY, SVGAGI (reference sequence). Trimming cost V 6 bases and J 0 bases, with 12 bases left between them. This CDR3 is 14 amino acids long. The CDR3 nucleotides read TGTGCCAGCAGACCGGGAGAGGGCTCCTACGAGCAGTACTTC. Amino acids: CASRPGEGSYEQYF.

V is TRBV9 and J is TRBJ1-5; D not resolved. This CDR3 comprises 15 residues. Between the trimmed V and J ends, which lost 0 bases and 6 bases, there was a span of 13 bases. The germline V gene has CDR1 SGDLS and CDR2 YYNGEE. Here the CDR3 DNA reads TGTGCCAGCAGCGTAGCGGGAGGGAAAGGTCAGCCCCAGCATTTT. Its protein is CASSVAGGKGQPQHF.

The V and J genes are TRBV12-5 and TRBJ2-1; tentative D call: TRBD1 (6 bases). The CDR3 totals 15 residues. Trimming took 5 bases from V and 3 from J, leaving 14 bases between them. Germline V CDR1 and CDR2: LGHNT, FRNRAP. CDR3 sequence reads: CASGPGHGFYNEQFF. DNA for the CDR3: TGTGCTAGTGGTCCGGGACATGGATTCTACAATGAGCAGTTCTTC.

The V call is TRBV11-2, the J call TRBJ1-1, with a tentative D call TRBD1 (5 bases). V was pared by 1 base and J by 4 bases, with 16 bases between. CDR1 and CDR2 (germline): SGHAT, FQNNGV. The CDR3 sequence is 16 residues long. CDR3 residues: CASSLVSKRRGTEAFF. The CDR3 DNA sequence: TGTGCCAGCAGCTTAGTGTCGAAGCGGAGGGGCACTGAAGCTTTCTTT.

J is TRBJ1-2 and V is TRBV5-6; 7 nucleotides line up with TRBD1. The CDR3 extends over 14 amino acids. Per the germline V gene, CDR1 is SGHDT and CDR2 is YYEEEE. The V and J ends lost 2 bases and 6 bases, in that order; junction bases with no gene match: 7. The CDR3 DNA sequence: TGTGCCAGCAGCTTCCGGACAGGTTGGGATGGCTACACCTTC. Its translation is CASSFRTGWDGYTF.

V is TRBV10-3 and J is TRBJ2-7; no definite D call. V was pared by 6 bases and J by 1 base, with 16 bases between. The germline CDR1 and CDR2 sequences are ENHRY and SYGVKD. This CDR3 has 15 residues. The CDR3 nucleotides are TGTGCCATCAGCTTCAGCGCGGATTCGTCCTACGAGCAGTACTTC. Protein sequence: CAISFSADSSYEQYF.

V and J are TRBV4-3 and TRBJ1-1; 7 bases map to TRBD1. Germline V lookup: CDR1 LGHNA, CDR2 YSLEER. The V and J ends lost 1 base and 1 base, in that order; junction bases with no gene match: 6. The CDR3 totals 16 residues. The CDR3 nucleotides read TGCGCCAGCAGCCAAGGGACCCGACAGGGGAACACTGAAGCTTTCTTT. Translated, it gives CASSQGTRQGNTEAFF.

This clone has more than one count but fewer than ten. V gene TRBV2 combines with J gene TRBJ2-7; 8 bases line up with TRBD1. V shed 4 bases, J shed 5 bases, and the junction held 7 bases outside the gene matches. This CDR3 is 14 amino acids long. CDR1 SNHLY and CDR2 FYNNEI come from the germline V gene. The CDR3 protein is CASSGQGAINEQYF. The CDR3, as DNA: TGTGCCAGCAGTGGTCAGGGGGCAATCAACGAGCAGTACTTC.

The chain recombines TRBV7-5 with TRBJ2-1; the table names TRBD2, a call not compared with the DNA. TRBV7-5 constitutes a pseudogene. This CDR3 region has 17 residues. Here the CDR3 reads CARSPPYLAGIFNEQFF. CDR3 DNA: TGTGCCAGAAGCCCCCCTTACCTAGCGGGAATTTTCAATGAGCAGTTCTTC.

The genes are TRBV5-4 and TRBJ1-2, with 7 bases identical to TRBD1. The CDR3 totals 13 residues. V lost 4 bases, J lost 7 bases, and 7 bases stayed unmatched. Germline CDR1 is SGHNT and CDR2 is YYREEE (reference sequence). In DNA, the CDR3 is TGTGCCAGCAGCCCAAGGGGGCTCAGTGGCTACACCTTC. Translated, it gives CASSPRGLSGYTF.

V is TRBV15 and J is TRBJ2-7; 8 nucleotides agree with TRBD1. This CDR3 contains 13 residues. The junction had 0 bases not matched to a gene; V was cut back by 3 bases and J by 2 bases. Germline CDR1 and CDR2: LNHNV and YYDKDF (reference sequence). This CDR3 reads CATSRTGAYEQYF. CDR3 DNA sequence: TGTGCCACCAGCAGGACAGGGGCCTACGAGCAGTACTTC.

V is TRBV7-9 and J is TRBJ1-4; D gene uncertain. This CDR3 is built from 15 residues. Per germline, CDR1 SEHNR and CDR2 FQNEAQ (reference sequence). Trimming left V 5 bases short and J 7 bases short, with 17 bases between. CDR3 sequence: CASSLPIGSGEKLFF. The CDR3 DNA sequence: TGTGCCAGCAGCCTGCCTATCGGGTCTGGTGAAAAACTGTTTTTT.

This chain links TRBV7-8 with TRBJ2-1; 13 positions agree with TRBD2. The CDR3 has 16 residues. Trimming cost V 5 bases and J 5 bases; bases outside gene matches: 6. The germline CDR1 and CDR2 sequences are SGHVS and FQNEAQ. The CDR3 is CASSTRLAGGHNEQFF. In DNA, the CDR3 is TGTGCCAGCAGCACCAGACTAGCGGGGGGCCACAATGAGCAGTTCTTC.

The V and J genes are TRBV6-6 and TRBJ1-2, with D perhaps matching TRBD1 (6 bases). Trimming took 0 bases from V and 2 from J, leaving 10 bases between them. Germline loops: CDR1 MNHNY, CDR2 SVGAGI (reference sequence). The CDR3 loop spans 15 amino acids. The CDR3 is CASSYSYQGNYGYTF. For the CDR3, the DNA is TGTGCCAGCAGTTACTCGTACCAGGGGAACTATGGCTACACCTTC.

This chain joins TRBV6-5 and TRBJ2-1, with 9 bases matching TRBD1. The CDR3 runs to 13 residues. From germline, CDR1 is MNHEY and CDR2 SVGAGI. V dropped 7 bases and J dropped 9; count of bases not matched to a gene: 7. The DNA of the CDR3 is TGTGCCAGCACCGGGACAGGGTACGGTGAGCAGTTCTTC. Translation gives CASTGTGYGEQFF.

This chain joins TRBV15 and TRBJ2-1; weak D call: TRBD2 (6 bases). The germline V gene has CDR1 LNHNV and CDR2 YYDKDF (reference sequence). The CDR3 has 15 amino acids. The V and J ends lost 0 bases and 7 bases respectively, with 13 bases between them. CDR3 region: CATSRDRGKGNEQFF. Here the CDR3 DNA reads TGTGCCACCAGCAGAGATCGGGGGAAAGGAAATGAGCAGTTCTTC. The full variable domain, rest sourced from reference TRBV15 and TRBJ2-1, is DAMVIQNPRYQVTQFGKPVTLSCSQTLNHNVMYWYQQKSSQAPKLLFHYYDKDFNNEADTPDNFQSRRPNTSFCFLDIRSPGLGDTAMYLCATSRDRGKGNEQFFGPGTRLTVL.